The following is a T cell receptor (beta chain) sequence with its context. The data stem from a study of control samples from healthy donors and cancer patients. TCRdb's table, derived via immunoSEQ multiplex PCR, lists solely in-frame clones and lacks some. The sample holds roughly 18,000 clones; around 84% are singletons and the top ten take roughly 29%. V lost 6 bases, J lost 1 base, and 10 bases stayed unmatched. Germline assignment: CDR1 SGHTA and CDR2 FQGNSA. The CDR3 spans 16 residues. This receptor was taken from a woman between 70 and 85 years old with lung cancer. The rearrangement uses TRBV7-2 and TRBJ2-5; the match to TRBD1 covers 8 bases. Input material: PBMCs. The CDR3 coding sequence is TGTGCCAGCAGTCTTTCTCTCCAGGGGGCCCAAGAGACCCAGTACTTC. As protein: CASSLSLQGAQETQYF.